One sample yielded the 26 T cell receptor beta chains listed below, sequenced in a study of blood T cell repertoires in COVID-19. Data came from immunoSEQ multiplex PCR; TCRdb stores just in-frame clones and leaves some out. The sample lists 250,000 to 350,000 clones; approximately 84% were seen once. Sequencing was done on a sample of peripheral blood. These receptors came from a human donor with COVID-19, enrolled during active disease. The donor label of this sample is uncertain.

V usage is TRBV4-1 and J usage is TRBJ2-2, with 7 bases aligning to TRBD2. The germline CDR1 and CDR2 sequences are MGHRA and YSYEKL. The CDR3 has 17 amino acids. V gave up 1 base and J gave up 3 bases; unmatched junction bases: 8. The CDR3 region is CASSQGQRGEDTGELFF. The DNA for the CDR3 is TGCGCCAGCAGCCAAGGGCAGCGGGGTGAGGACACCGGGGAGCTGTTTTTT.

The V and J genes are TRBV7-2 and TRBJ2-4; 9 bases align to TRBD1. The germline V gene encodes CDR1 SGHTA and CDR2 FQGNSA. With V trimmed by 6 bases and J by 9 bases, 9 bases remained unmatched. The CDR3 is made up of 14 amino acids. CDR3 sequence (DNA): TGTGCCAGCAGTTGGACAGGGGAAGGAGGCATTCAGTACTTC. This sequence encodes CASSWTGEGGIQYF.

J is TRBJ2-1 and V is TRBV2, with TRBD1 identical over 10 bases. CDR1 is SNHLY, CDR2 FYNNEI, per germline. CDR3 length: 13 residues. V shed 8 bases, J shed 2 bases, and the junction held 0 bases outside the gene matches. CDR3 loop: CASGQGAYNEQFF. The CDR3 nucleotides are TGTGCCAGCGGACAGGGGGCCTACAATGAGCAGTTCTTC. The whole variable domain, remainder taken from reference TRBV2 and TRBJ2-1, is EPEVTQTPSHQVTQMGQEVILRCVPISNHLYFYWYRQILGQKVEFLVSFYNNEISEKSEIFDDQFSVERPDGSNFTLKIRSTKLEDSAMYFCASGQGAYNEQFFGPGTRLTVL.

The chain joins TRBV6-1 to TRBJ1-6; tentatively, D is TRBD1 (5 bases). The CDR3 contains 15 residues. Trimming removed 2 bases from V and 12 bases from J, with 17 bases in between. The germline CDR1 and CDR2 sequences are MNHNS and SASEGT. The DNA of the CDR3 is TGTGCCAGCAGTGAATTTGGGCCACCCCAGGGACCCCTCCACTTT. Protein sequence: CASSEFGPPQGPLHF.

This CDR3 is CASSGAGRANTEAFF. The CDR3 nucleotides are TGTGCCAGCAGCGGCGCCGGCAGGGCGAACACTGAAGCTTTCTTT. The chain combines TRBV6-6 with TRBJ1-1, with D possibly matching TRBD1 (5 bases). Per the germline V gene, CDR1 is MNHNY and CDR2 is SVGAGI (reference sequence). The germline V and J ends were trimmed by 6 bases and 1 base, with 15 bases remaining between them. The CDR3 length is 15 residues.

The chain couples TRBV5-1 to TRBJ2-2; D gene ambiguous. CDR1 is SGHRS and CDR2 is YFSETQ in the germline V gene. The CDR3 is 16 amino acids. Trimming took 0 bases from V and 1 from J, leaving 10 bases between them. The CDR3 reads CASSLEVAQNTGELFF. The CDR3 region has the DNA TGCGCCAGCAGCTTGGAAGTAGCTCAGAACACCGGGGAGCTGTTTTTT.

The rearrangement uses TRBV7-2 and TRBJ1-5; TRBD1 might be the D (6 bases). This CDR3 contains 15 residues. CDR1 SGHTA and CDR2 FQGNSA come from the germline V gene. Trimming pared 5 bases from V and 4 bases from J, leaving 15 bases between. As DNA, the CDR3 is TGTGCCAGCAGCCTGATACAGGGTGTAAATCAGCCCCAGCATTTT. It codes for CASSLIQGVNQPQHF.

The chain employs TRBV3-1 (or the pseudogene TRBV3-2) and TRBJ2-1; D possibly corresponds to TRBD1 (6 bases). This CDR3 comprises 15 residues. Germline V gives CDR1 LGHDT, CDR2 YNNKEL (reference sequence). V shed 1 base and J shed 6 bases, with 13 bases lying between them. The CDR3 DNA reads TGTGCCAGCAGCCAAGGACCAGGGGTCGGCAATGAGCAGTTCTTC. Its translation: CASSQGPGVGNEQFF.

A few counts support this clone. The CDR3 reads CASSLFPDSGGYTF. CDR3 bases: TGTGCCAGCAGTTTATTTCCCGACAGTGGCGGCTACACCTTC. The V and J genes are TRBV28 and TRBJ1-2; TRBD1 is a possible D gene (5 bases). CDR1 is MDHEN, CDR2 SYDVKM, per germline. V shed 1 base and J shed 8 bases, with 14 bases lying between them. CDR3 length equals 14 residues.

The chain combines TRBV18 with TRBJ2-2; D unresolved. Between the trimmed V and J ends, which lost 4 bases and 1 base, there was a span of 16 bases. The CDR3 consists of 17 residues. The germline V gene has CDR1 KGHSH and CDR2 LQKENI. This CDR3 reads CASSLFGVTQNTGELFF. CDR3 in DNA: TGTGCCAGCTCACTCTTTGGAGTGACTCAGAACACCGGGGAGCTGTTTTTT.

The genes are TRBV5-1 and TRBJ2-7; unclear D gene. V was cut by 0 bases and J by 4 bases, with 8 bases left in between. CDR3 size: 13 residues. Germline CDR1 and CDR2: SGHRS and YFSETQ. CDR3 nucleotides: TGCGCCAGCAGCTTGGCTGACATTTACGAGCAGTACTTC. Amino acid sequence: CASSLADIYEQYF.

The J gene is TRBJ2-7, the V gene TRBV14; 12 nucleotides align to TRBD2. The CDR3 sequence is 16 residues long. The germline V gene has CDR1 SGHDN and CDR2 FVKESK. Trimming at V came to 0 bases and at J to 9 bases, leaving 9 bases not matched to a gene. The CDR3 DNA reads TGTGCCAGCAGCCAAGATTTGAGGACTAGCGGGATAATGCAGTACTTC. As protein: CASSQDLRTSGIMQYF.

This chain joins TRBV28 and TRBJ1-2, with 9 bases lining up with TRBD1. CDR1 and CDR2 (germline): MDHEN, SYDVKM. There are 15 residues in the CDR3. The ends lost 6 bases at V and 3 bases at J; junction bases unmatched: 8. Here the CDR3 DNA reads TGTGCCAGCAGCTCAAACAGGGGGCGTCACTATGGCTACACCTTC. Amino acids: CASSSNRGRHYGYTF.

The chain combines TRBV7-2 with TRBJ2-3; 7 nucleotides agree with TRBD2. Germline values: CDR1 SGHTA, CDR2 FQGNSA. J lost 3 bases, V lost 7 bases, and 13 bases had no gene match. This CDR3 has 16 amino acids. CDR3 sequence reads: CASNPFGGGPTDTQYF. The CDR3 DNA is TGTGCCAGCAACCCTTTCGGGGGAGGGCCGACAGATACGCAGTATTTT.

The rearrangement links TRBV6-5 to TRBJ1-4, with unresolved D. This CDR3 has 10 amino acids. Trimming removed 10 bases from V and 8 bases from J, with 8 bases in between. The germline CDR1 and CDR2 sequences are MNHEY and SVGAGI. The CDR3 DNA reads as TGTGCCACGGAGGGCGAAAAACTGTTTTTT. Translated, it gives CATEGEKLFF.

The CDR3, as DNA: TGTGCCAGCAGTTTTGAGCGACCTGACTCACCCCTCCACTTT. Residues: CASSFERPDSPLHF. This rearrangement joins TRBV6-5 to TRBJ1-6; D gene uncertain. V was shortened by 4 bases and J by 10 bases, with 14 bases between the two germline ends. Germline assignment: CDR1 MNHEY and CDR2 SVGAGI. This CDR3 has 14 amino acids.

The chain carries TRBV7-2 and TRBJ2-3; D call uncertain. Deletions cut 2 bases from V and 7 bases from J, with 13 bases between. This CDR3 contains 14 residues. The germline gives CDR1 SGHTA, CDR2 FQGNSA. CDR3 in amino acids: CASSLIPSSYTQYF. The CDR3 DNA is TGTGCCAGCAGCTTAATCCCCTCCTCTTATACGCAGTATTTT.

CDR3 residues: CASSSTGHTQYF. The CDR3 DNA is TGTGCCAGCAGTTCGACAGGGCATACGCAGTATTTT. The chain combines TRBV7-3 with TRBJ2-3, with 7 bases identical to TRBD1. CDR1 SGHTA and CDR2 FQGTGA come from the germline V gene. The CDR3 covers 12 residues. Losses at the gene ends were 6 bases for V and 7 bases for J; bases not matched to a gene: 4.

This sequence joins TRBV28 and TRBJ2-3; TRBD2 might be the D (6 bases). The CDR3 length is 17 residues. The V gene lost 5 bases and the J gene lost 5 bases, with 23 bases spanning the gap. Germline CDR1 is MDHEN and CDR2 is SYDVKM. This chain's CDR3 is CASSPQGFGRWEDTQYF. The CDR3 bases are TGTGCCAGCAGTCCCCAAGGCTTCGGGAGATGGGAAGATACGCAGTATTTT.

This chain connects TRBV6-2 or TRBV6-3 to TRBJ2-7, with D possibly matching TRBD1 (6 bases). The germline CDR1 and CDR2 sequences are MNHEY and SVGEGT. The CDR3 totals 16 residues. V lost 5 bases and J lost 3, with 20 bases in between. CDR3 sequence reads: CASSVKQGSGNYEQYF. In nucleotides, the CDR3 is TGTGCCAGCAGTGTAAAACAGGGTAGTGGGAACTACGAGCAGTACTTC.

Remarks on this clone: This sample includes further DNA sequences coding for the same CDR3. The chain carries TRBV5-5 and TRBJ2-3; tentative D call: TRBD1 (5 bases). The CDR3 loop spans 14 amino acids. CDR1 SGHKS and CDR2 YYEKEE come from the germline V gene (reference sequence). Deletions cut 0 bases from V and 2 bases from J, with 7 bases between. DNA for the CDR3: TGTGCCAGCAGCTTGGTCAGGGACACAGATACGCAGTATTTT. Amino acid sequence: CASSLVRDTDTQYF.

The CDR3 protein is CASSRQGSGVNIQYF. The CDR3 DNA follows: TGTGCCAGCAGCCGACAGGGTTCAGGGGTAAACATTCAGTACTTC. The rearrangement uses TRBV9 and TRBJ2-4; 7 bases are a match to TRBD1. CDR3 length equals 15 residues. Germline loops: CDR1 SGDLS, CDR2 YYNGEE. V shed 4 bases, J shed 6 bases, and the junction held 10 bases outside the gene matches.

This chain joins TRBV28 and TRBJ2-1, with TRBD2 identical over 9 bases. V shed 8 bases and J 6 bases; nucleotides not matched to a gene: 8. The CDR3 covers 14 residues. CDR1 is MDHEN, CDR2 SYDVKM, per germline. CDR3 sequence reads: CASYSSGTPNEQFF. The CDR3 DNA is TGTGCCAGCTATTCTAGCGGGACTCCCAATGAGCAGTTCTTC.

CDR3 loop: CASAPQRYEQYF. In nucleotides, the CDR3 is TGTGCCAGCGCCCCCCAGCGCTACGAGCAGTACTTC. The chain employs TRBV28 and TRBJ2-7, with D hard to call. From germline, CDR1 is MDHEN and CDR2 SYDVKM. V was cut by 8 bases and J by 3 bases, with 11 bases left in between. The CDR3 is 12 residues long.

This sequence joins TRBV30 and TRBJ2-1, with 10 bases lining up with TRBD2. The CDR3 is 18 amino acids. V shed 0 bases and J 4 bases; nucleotides not matched to a gene: 12. CDR1 is GTSNPN, CDR2 SVGIG, per germline (reference sequence). CDR3 residues: CAWSVGLAGVADYNEQFF. In DNA form, the CDR3 reads TGTGCCTGGAGTGTAGGGCTAGCGGGAGTAGCGGATTACAATGAGCAGTTCTTC.

Notes on this clone: In the same sample, other DNA sequences code for this CDR3. V usage is TRBV7-3 and J usage is TRBJ2-3, with TRBD2 matching over 7 bases. Germline V gene sequence: CDR1 SGHTA, CDR2 FQGTGA. V lost 5 bases, J lost 0 bases, and 8 bases stayed unmatched. CDR3 length: 16 residues. The CDR3 spells CASSPRGSGSTDTQYF. CDR3 coding DNA: TGTGCCAGCAGCCCGCGGGGTAGCGGGAGCACAGATACGCAGTATTTT.